The present T cell receptor (beta chain) was sequenced within a study of blood T cells in healthy people across ages. Notes on the study in general: The authors considered diversity estimates from one million T cells to be underestimates. Diversity was higher, and naive CD4+ cells more numerous, in long-lived donors than in aged donors.

Combining a sample-barcoded 5' primer with a J-beta primer mix, a second PCR ran for roughly 6 to 12 cycles. TCRdb re-called the 5' RACE reads through MiXCR, storing one row per CDR3 protein. The data show 650,000 to 700,000 distinct CDR3 sequences, roughly 32% seen once. Every sample gave at least 5 micrograms of total RNA when it was extracted. Germline CDR1 MNHEY, CDR2 SVGAGI. This CDR3 has 17 amino acids. The V gene end was trimmed by 3 bases and the J gene end by 4 bases; junction bases not matched to a gene: 4. This clonotype was counted ten times or more. The target antigen is unknown. The sequence derives from a woman of 80 years or more in good health. The specimen sequenced was blood. This rearrangement joins TRBV6-5 to TRBJ2-1, with 15 bases lining up with TRBD2. CDR3: CASSYGLAGGSYNEQFF. As DNA, the CDR3 is TGTGCCAGCAGTTATGGACTAGCGGGGGGGAGTTACAATGAGCAGTTCTTC.